The 19 T cell receptor beta chains below come from one sample, sequenced in a study of blood T cell repertoires in COVID-19. Clones were read by immunoSEQ multiplex PCR, and TCRdb kept only the in-frame ones, dropping some. This sample carries over 150,000 clones, roughly 88% of them seen once, and the ten largest clones take around 5.1%. Sequenced input: peripheral blood. Receptor source: a man aged 18 to 29 with COVID-19, enrolled during active disease.

The chain has TRBV6-2 or TRBV6-3 and TRBJ2-7; 9 positions match TRBD2. This CDR3 has 15 residues. With 4 bases clipped from V and 0 bases from J, the junction kept 4 bases outside the gene matches. CDR1 and CDR2 from the germline V gene are MNHEY and SVGEGT. CDR3: CASSLLAGLSYEQYF. The CDR3 coding sequence is TGTGCCAGCAGTTTACTAGCGGGTCTCTCCTACGAGCAGTACTTC.

V is TRBV18 and J is TRBJ1-6, with 8 bases fitting TRBD1. CDR3 size: 15 residues. Germline V gene data show CDR1 as KGHSH and CDR2 as LQKENI. J lost 5 bases, V lost 1 base, and 1 base had no gene match. CDR3 residues: CASSPRTGNNSPLHF. CDR3 sequence (DNA): TGTGCCAGCTCACCACGGACAGGGAATAATTCACCCCTCCACTTT.

As regards this clone: Mismatch with germline at one junction end may stem from a read error. The chain recombines TRBV28 with TRBJ1-4; 7 bases align to TRBD1. Germline loops: CDR1 MDHEN, CDR2 SYDVKM. CDR3 length equals 15 residues. Written as DNA, the CDR3 is TGTGCCAGCAGTTTAACAGGGGCAACTAATGAAAAACTGCTTTTT. This sequence encodes CASSLTGATNEKLLF. Full variable domain (missing parts from reference TRBV28 and TRBJ1-4): DVKVTQSSRYLVKRTGEKVFLECVQDMDHENMFWYRQDPGLGLRLIYFSYDVKMKEKGDIPEGYSVSREKKERFSLILESASTNQTSMYLCASSLTGATNEKLLFGSGTQLSVL.

This clone is termed medium-sized. The chain joins TRBV21-1 to TRBJ2-1; TRBD2 is the table's D call and was not checked against the DNA. TRBV21-1 is labeled a pseudogene. This CDR3 has 16 residues. CDR3 DNA: TGTGCCAGCAGCAAGGCCCTACGCGGGAGTAGCAATGAGCAGTTCTTC. Amino acids: CASSKALRGSSNEQFF.

Concerning this clone itself: A junction end diverges from the germline sequence, so it may reflect a read error. The CDR3, as DNA: TGTGCCACCAGTGACCCTGACAGGGTTCGGAATGAAAAACTGCTTTTT. Translated, it gives CATSDPDRVRNEKLLF. This chain joins TRBV24-1 and TRBJ1-4; the match to TRBD1 covers 7 bases. The CDR3 contains 16 residues. The germline V gene has CDR1 KGHDR and CDR2 SFDVKD.

This clone occurred once. J is TRBJ2-7 and V is TRBV28, with D uncertain. The CDR3 consists of 10 residues. The V end was cut by 2 bases, the J end by 6 bases, with 2 bases between. Germline CDR1 reads MDHEN; CDR2 reads SYDVKM. CDR3 sequence reads: CASSLREQYF. The CDR3 region has the DNA TGTGCCAGCAGTTTACGCGAGCAGTACTTC.

The chain couples TRBV30 to TRBJ1-2; D uncertain. Per the germline V gene, CDR1 is GTSNPN and CDR2 is SVGIG (reference sequence). V lost 3 bases and J lost 4, with 9 bases in between. The length of the CDR3 is 12 residues. Here the CDR3 reads CAWRNGFYGYTF. The CDR3 region has the DNA TGTGCCTGGAGGAACGGGTTCTATGGCTACACCTTC.

The chain has TRBV27 and TRBJ2-1; 7 positions agree with TRBD2. With 1 base clipped from V and 3 bases from J, the junction kept 6 bases outside the gene matches. The CDR3 covers 16 residues. Per germline, CDR1 MNHEY and CDR2 SMNVEV (reference sequence). The CDR3 coding sequence is TGTGCCAGCAGTTTATTATCGGGAGGCGGCTACAATGAGCAGTTCTTC. Translated: CASSLLSGGGYNEQFF.

This sequence joins TRBV6-2 or TRBV6-3 and TRBJ1-5; no definite D call. CDR1 is MNHEY, CDR2 SVGEGT, per germline. Trimming cost V 2 bases and J 2 bases, with 10 bases left between them. This CDR3 has 15 amino acids. In DNA, the CDR3 is TGTGCCAGCAGTTACGCTCCCCGGGGCAATCAGCCCCAGCATTTT. Amino acids: CASSYAPRGNQPQHF.

The V and J genes are TRBV6-6 and TRBJ1-2; the match to TRBD1 covers 8 bases. Per the germline V gene, CDR1 is MNHNY and CDR2 is SVGAGI (reference sequence). The V segment lost 6 bases and the J segment 3 bases; nucleotides outside the gene matches: 9. There are 15 residues in the CDR3. The CDR3 here is CASRQWTGRYYGYTF. In nucleotides, the CDR3 is TGTGCCAGCAGACAATGGACAGGGAGGTACTATGGCTACACCTTC.

This rearrangement joins TRBV7-2 to TRBJ1-2; possibly TRBD1 for D (6 bases). This CDR3 has 13 residues. Per the germline V gene, CDR1 is SGHTA and CDR2 is FQGNSA. Between the trimmed V and J ends, which lost 5 bases and 2 bases, there was a span of 9 bases. The CDR3 region has the DNA TGTGCCAGCAGCCCCGGACAGAACTATGGCTACACCTTC. Encoded protein: CASSPGQNYGYTF. Filled out from reference TRBV7-2 and TRBJ1-2, the complete variable domain reads GAGVSQSPSNKVTEKGKDVELRCDPISGHTALYWYRQSLGQGLEFLIYFQGNSAPDKSGLPSDRFSAERTGGSVSTLTIQRTQQEDSAVYLCASSPGQNYGYTFGSGTRLTVV.

J is TRBJ2-7 and V is TRBV28; a possible D gene is TRBD2 (6 bases). Germline lookup yields CDR1 MDHEN and CDR2 SYDVKM. Trimming took off 6 bases at V and 2 bases at J, with 14 bases between the two ends. The CDR3 runs 14 residues. This CDR3 reads CASRGASVTYEQYF. In DNA, the CDR3 is TGTGCCAGCAGAGGCGCTAGCGTAACCTACGAGCAGTACTTC. The entire variable domain, with the rest obtained from reference TRBV28 and TRBJ2-7, is as follows: DVKVTQSSRYLVKRTGEKVFLECVQDMDHENMFWYRQDPGLGLRLIYFSYDVKMKEKGDIPEGYSVSREKKERFSLILESASTNQTSMYLCASRGASVTYEQYFGPGTRLTVT.

The rearrangement uses TRBV4-3 and TRBJ2-7; D may be TRBD2 (5 bases). CDR1 and CDR2 from the germline V gene are LGHNA and YSLEER. V lost 0 bases and J lost 5, with 14 bases in between. There are 15 residues in the CDR3. The CDR3 here is CASSQDSRGRDEQYF. The CDR3 DNA reads as TGCGCCAGCAGCCAAGATTCCCGGGGTCGCGACGAGCAGTACTTC.

In the case of this clone: The same CDR3 is also encoded by other DNA sequences in this sample. This sequence joins TRBV27 and TRBJ2-1, with D maybe TRBD2 (5 bases). Germline assignment: CDR1 MNHEY and CDR2 SMNVEV (reference sequence). Trimming took 3 bases from V and 0 from J, leaving 9 bases between them. The CDR3 loop spans 15 amino acids. CDR3 amino acids: CASSLSGPSYNEQFF. The DNA of the CDR3 is TGTGCCAGCAGTTTGAGCGGCCCCTCCTACAATGAGCAGTTCTTC.

V and J are TRBV7-9 and TRBJ2-1; 7 nucleotides line up with TRBD1. The CDR3 is made up of 14 amino acids. V trimming: 4 bases; J trimming: 7 bases; junction bases outside the gene matches: 7. Germline V gives CDR1 SEHNR, CDR2 FQNEAQ (reference sequence). The CDR3 bases are TGTGCCAGCAGCTCAAAGGGACAGATTAATGAGCAGTTCTTC. Its translation: CASSSKGQINEQFF.

This chain joins TRBV6-1 and TRBJ1-2, with D unresolved. V lost 4 bases and J lost 5, with 20 bases in between. CDR1 and CDR2 from the germline V gene are MNHNS and SASEGT. The CDR3 extends over 16 amino acids. The CDR3 loop reads CASSGRYGRRLYGYTF. The CDR3 DNA reads as TGTGCCAGCAGTGGCCGTTACGGACGGAGGTTATATGGCTACACCTTC.

The V gene is TRBV5-1, the J gene TRBJ2-3; 10 nucleotides line up with TRBD1. The V gene's germline CDR1 is SGHRS and CDR2 YFSETQ. The J segment lost 2 bases and the V segment lost 4 bases, leaving 7 bases of the junction unmatched. The CDR3 is made up of 16 amino acids. The CDR3 here is CASSGDRGHDTDTQYF. The CDR3, as DNA: TGCGCCAGCAGCGGCGACAGGGGGCATGACACAGATACGCAGTATTTT.

This chain uses TRBV11-2 with TRBJ2-7; 7 bases match TRBD2. This CDR3 is built from 14 residues. Unmatched junction bases numbered 11, after V lost 7 bases and J lost 5 bases. Germline V CDR1 and CDR2: SGHAT, FQNNGV. CDR3 amino acids: CASNPPSGGNEQYF. The CDR3 DNA is TGTGCCAGCAACCCGCCTAGCGGCGGTAACGAGCAGTACTTC. Complete variable domain (other parts from reference TRBV11-2 and TRBJ2-7): EAGVAQSPRYKIIEKRQSVAFWCNPISGHATLYWYQQILGQGPKLLIQFQNNGVVDDSQLPKDRFSAERLKGVDSTLKIQPAKLEDSAVYLCASNPPSGGNEQYFGPGTRLTVT.

The V and J genes are TRBV3-1 (or the pseudogene TRBV3-2) and TRBJ1-1; TRBD1 agrees at 7 bases. CDR1 LGHDT and CDR2 YNNKEL come from the germline V gene (reference sequence). The V segment lost 2 bases and the J segment 6 bases; nucleotides outside the gene matches: 6. CDR3 length: 14 amino acids. The CDR3 reads CASSQTGEFSEAFF. The CDR3 DNA sequence: TGTGCCAGCAGCCAAACAGGGGAATTTTCTGAAGCTTTCTTT.